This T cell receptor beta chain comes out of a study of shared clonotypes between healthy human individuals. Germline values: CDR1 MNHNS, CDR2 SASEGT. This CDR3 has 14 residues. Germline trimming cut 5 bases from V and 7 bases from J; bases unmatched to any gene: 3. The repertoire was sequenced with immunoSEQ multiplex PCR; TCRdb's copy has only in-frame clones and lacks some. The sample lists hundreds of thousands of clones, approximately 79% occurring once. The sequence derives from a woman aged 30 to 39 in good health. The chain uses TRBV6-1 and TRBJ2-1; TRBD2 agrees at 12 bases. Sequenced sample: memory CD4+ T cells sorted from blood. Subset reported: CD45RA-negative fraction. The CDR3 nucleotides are TGTGCCAGCAGTCGGACTAGCGGGATGAATGAGCAGTTCTTC. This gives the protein CASSRTSGMNEQFF.